The 13 T cell receptor beta chains reported below all come from one sample, sequenced in a study of OX40 agonist ivuxolimab in advanced cancers. Some clones are missing from TCRdb's copy, which holds only in-frame ones; the method was immunoSEQ multiplex PCR. The repertoire includes approximately 47,000 clones, 80% to 90% of them detected once, and roughly 43% sits in the top ten. The sequencing here drew on CD4+ or CD8+ T cells sorted from blood, taken in a trial of the OX40 agonist ivuxolimab. The receptors stem from an adult with an advanced solid tumor such as melanoma, head and neck, liver or kidney cancer.

The rearrangement joins TRBV4-1 to TRBJ1-3; 7 positions agree with TRBD1. The CDR3 spans 16 residues. Losses at the gene ends were 2 bases for V and 2 bases for J; bases not matched to a gene: 6. Germline lookup yields CDR1 MGHRA and CDR2 YSYEKL. In DNA, the CDR3 is TGCGCCAGCAGCCAAAGCCGGGACAGTACTGGAAACACCATATATTTT. It yields the protein CASSQSRDSTGNTIYF.

The chain links TRBV5-6 to TRBJ1-5; no clear D gene. V was trimmed by 0 bases and J by 7 bases, leaving 8 bases between them. The length of the CDR3 is 13 residues. Germline lookup yields CDR1 SGHDT and CDR2 YYEEEE. The CDR3 loop reads CASSLGLSQPQHF. In nucleotides, the CDR3 is TGTGCCAGCAGCTTGGGTCTATCCCAGCCCCAGCATTTT. Variable domain in full (rest from reference TRBV5-6 and TRBJ1-5): DAGVTQSPTHLIKTRGQQVTLRCSPKSGHDTVSWYQQALGQGPQFIFQYYEEEERQRGNFPDRFSGHQFPNYSSELNVNALLLGDSALYLCASSLGLSQPQHFGDGTRLSIL.

V and J are TRBV28 and TRBJ2-2; 8 bases are shared with TRBD1. The CDR3 consists of 14 residues. Germline values: CDR1 MDHEN, CDR2 SYDVKM. Trimming removed 5 bases from V and 9 bases from J; junction bases left unmatched: 8. The CDR3 region has the DNA TGTGCCAGCAGTGCTAGGACAGGGATCCGGGAGCTGTTTTTT. Amino acid sequence: CASSARTGIRELFF.

This sequence joins TRBV7-9 and TRBJ2-2, with 14 bases matching TRBD2. In germline, CDR1 is SEHNR, CDR2 FQNEAQ (reference sequence). V lost 4 bases, J lost 3 bases, and 4 bases stayed unmatched. The CDR3 is 17 residues long. The CDR3 is CASSWPGLAGDTGELFF. Written as DNA, the CDR3 is TGTGCCAGCAGCTGGCCGGGACTAGCGGGAGACACCGGGGAGCTGTTTTTT.

The V call is TRBV5-1, the J call TRBJ2-7; TRBD1 matches at 8 bases. Germline V gene sequence: CDR1 SGHRS, CDR2 YFSETQ. The junction had 8 bases not matched to a gene; V was cut back by 3 bases and J by 0 bases. The CDR3 has 16 residues. CDR3 DNA: TGCGCCAGCAGCTCGATCGATACAGGGGGCTCCTACGAGCAGTACTTC. Its protein product is CASSSIDTGGSYEQYF.

The chain uses TRBV25-1 and TRBJ1-1, with no clear D. Germline V gene data show CDR1 as MGHDK and CDR2 as SYGVNS. With 8 bases removed from V and 1 base from J, the gap between germline ends came to 5 bases. The CDR3 sequence is 11 residues long. The CDR3 nucleotides are TGTGCCAGCTCTAGGAACACTGAAGCTTTCTTT. Amino acids: CASSRNTEAFF.

The rearrangement uses TRBV21-1 and TRBJ2-7; TRBD1 was called by the table and not checked on the DNA. TRBV21-1 is reported as a pseudogene. The CDR3 has 14 residues. The CDR3 loop is CASIRDRTSYEQYF. Written as DNA, the CDR3 is TGTGCCTCAATCCGGGACAGGACTTCCTACGAGCAGTACTTC.

This chain links TRBV9 with TRBJ2-3, with TRBD2 matching 7 bases. Unmatched junction bases numbered 3, after V lost 4 bases and J lost 4 bases. The CDR3 is 13 residues long. Per the germline V gene, CDR1 is SGDLS and CDR2 is YYNGEE. CDR3 DNA: TGTGCCAGCAGCCCCGGGGGGTCAGATACGCAGTATTTT. Protein product: CASSPGGSDTQYF.

The genes are TRBV2 and TRBJ1-2; TRBD1 might be the D (6 bases). Germline V gene lookup returns CDR1 SNHLY and CDR2 FYNNEI. V lost 11 bases and J 2 bases, leaving 12 bases between the germline ends. The CDR3 is 12 amino acids. The CDR3 nucleotides are TGTGCCGTACAGGGTAACAACTATGGCTACACCTTC. This gives the protein CAVQGNNYGYTF.

The chain links TRBV15 to TRBJ2-3; no definite D call. This CDR3 contains 11 residues. The germline V gene has CDR1 LNHNV and CDR2 YYDKDF (reference sequence). With 5 bases removed from V and 4 bases from J, the gap between germline ends came to 4 bases. In DNA, the CDR3 is TGTGCCACCAGCGGATCAGATACGCAGTATTTT. This sequence encodes CATSGSDTQYF.

This rearrangement joins TRBV28 to TRBJ1-1; TRBD1 agrees at 7 bases. CDR1 MDHEN and CDR2 SYDVKM come from the germline V gene. This CDR3 contains 15 residues. The trim removed 6 bases at V and 1 base at J, leaving 8 bases unmatched. In DNA form, the CDR3 reads TGTGCCAGCAGGAGTACGACAGGGACGAACACTGAAGCTTTCTTT. Protein product: CASRSTTGTNTEAFF.

The V and J genes are TRBV9 and TRBJ1-2; D is perhaps TRBD1 (6 bases). V was clipped by 0 bases and J by 8 bases, with 17 bases between them. Germline-derived CDR1 and CDR2 are SGDLS and YYNGEE. The CDR3 extends over 15 amino acids. The CDR3 bases are TGTGCCAGCAGCGTAGAGGGGGGCCCCCAAAGAGGCTACACCTTC. This gives the protein CASSVEGGPQRGYTF.

The rearrangement uses TRBV7-2 and TRBJ1-1; a weak D match, TRBD1 (6 bases). The length of the CDR3 is 15 residues. The ends were cut back, 6 bases at V and 0 bases at J, with 14 bases in the middle. The germline gives CDR1 SGHTA, CDR2 FQGNSA. CDR3: CASREPGHMNTEAFF. The CDR3 DNA reads TGTGCCAGCAGGGAACCGGGACACATGAACACTGAAGCTTTCTTT.